A few counts support the clone carrying this TCR beta chain. It was with 60 Vbeta and 13 Jbeta primers that the PCR ran. Generated by immunoSEQ multiplex PCR, the TCRdb table keeps only in-frame clones and is missing some. The sample holds roughly 160,000 clones, around 82% seen once. These data originate in a study of cytomegalovirus exposure and HLA in healthy donors. This TCR was sampled from a boy younger than 10 in good health and CMV-seronegative. The sequenced sample was PBMCs.

The CDR3 here is CASALAGSYEQYF. For the CDR3, the DNA is TGTGCCAGCGCGTTAGCGGGATCCTACGAGCAGTACTTC. The chain uses TRBV4-2 and TRBJ2-7; 8 positions match TRBD2. V trimming: 8 bases; J trimming: 1 base; junction bases outside the gene matches: 4. In germline, CDR1 is LGHNA, CDR2 YNFKEQ. The CDR3 totals 13 residues.